What follows are 13 T cell receptor beta chains derived from one specimen sequenced in a study of shared clonotypes between healthy human individuals. Produced via immunoSEQ multiplex PCR; TCRdb's table is partial and in-frame only. The data contain a few million clones, 90% to 95% of them singletons. The sequenced sample consisted of naive CD4+ T cells from PBMCs. The subset was: CD45RA+ positively selected. These receptors were collected from a man younger than 35 in good health. Some clones in this sample may be carry-over from other donors' samples.

The chain employs TRBV19 and TRBJ2-7, with 7 bases lining up with TRBD1. From germline, CDR1 is LNHDA and CDR2 SQIVND (reference sequence). The CDR3 is 14 residues long. The trim removed 6 bases at V and 1 base at J, leaving 6 bases unmatched. The CDR3 spells CASSLPGQSYEQYF. The CDR3 nucleotides read TGTGCCAGTAGCCTACCGGGACAGTCCTACGAGCAGTACTTC.

This chain connects TRBV4-2 to TRBJ2-5; 9 nucleotides match TRBD2. Germline-derived CDR1 and CDR2 are LGHNA and YNFKEQ. The CDR3 extends over 14 amino acids. The trim removed 6 bases at V and 2 bases at J, leaving 4 bases unmatched. The CDR3 coding sequence is TGTGCCAGCAGTAGCGGGAGTACGCAAGAGACCCAGTACTTC. Its protein is CASSSGSTQETQYF.

CDR3 nucleotides: TGCAGCGTTGAAGACCGGACTAGCGGGAAGGGCAAAAACATTCAGTACTTC. Encoded protein: CSVEDRTSGKGKNIQYF. The V gene is TRBV29-1, the J gene TRBJ2-4; 12 bases map to TRBD2. Germline V gene data show CDR1 as SQVTM and CDR2 as ANQGSEA. This CDR3 is built from 17 residues. With V trimmed by 0 bases and J by 3 bases, 6 bases remained unmatched.

The rearrangement joins TRBV25-1 to TRBJ1-2; the match to TRBD1 covers 7 bases. The ends lost 1 base at V and 7 bases at J; junction bases unmatched: 6. Germline assignment: CDR1 MGHDK and CDR2 SYGVNS. The CDR3 has 14 amino acids. CDR3 nucleotides: TGTGCCAGCAGTGAATCCTTACAGGGGTCTGGCTACACCTTC. Translation gives CASSESLQGSGYTF.

This chain connects TRBV27 to TRBJ1-2, with D hard to call. The germline CDR1 and CDR2 sequences are MNHEY and SMNVEV (reference sequence). Trimming removed 3 bases from V and 0 bases from J, with 11 bases in between. CDR3 length: 15 residues. This CDR3 reads CASSLVAVPNYGYTF. Here the CDR3 DNA reads TGTGCCAGCAGTTTGGTGGCCGTCCCTAACTATGGCTACACCTTC.

The chain uses TRBV28 and TRBJ1-3, with 7 nucleotides matching TRBD1. The CDR3 sequence is 14 residues long. V lost 11 bases and J lost 3; bases outside the gene matches: 10. Germline V gene data show CDR1 as MDHEN and CDR2 as SYDVKM. For the CDR3, the DNA is TGTGCCGGCACCCAGGGGGGTTTTGGAAACACCATATATTTT. The encoded protein is CAGTQGGFGNTIYF. Supplemented by reference TRBV28 and TRBJ1-3, the full variable domain reads DVKVTQSSRYLVKRTGEKVFLECVQDMDHENMFWYRQDPGLGLRLIYFSYDVKMKEKGDIPEGYSVSREKKERFSLILESASTNQTSMYLCAGTQGGFGNTIYFGEGSWLTVV.

J is TRBJ2-1 and V is TRBV18; 8 nucleotides agree with TRBD2. V lost 3 bases to trimming and J lost 9 bases; unmatched junction nucleotides: 13. This CDR3 comprises 16 residues. The germline CDR1 and CDR2 sequences are KGHSH and LQKENI. The CDR3 loop reads CASSPRYGGGLGEQFF. CDR3 coding DNA: TGTGCCAGCTCACCTCGGTACGGGGGGGGCCTCGGTGAGCAGTTCTTC.

The chain employs TRBV5-1 and TRBJ2-7, with D maybe TRBD1 (6 bases). CDR1 and CDR2 from the germline V gene are SGHRS and YFSETQ. The CDR3 loop spans 15 amino acids. The germline V and J ends were trimmed by 4 bases and 2 bases, with 16 bases remaining between them. CDR3 residues: CASSIQTGLTYEQYF. CDR3 bases: TGCGCCAGCAGCATACAGACAGGATTAACCTACGAGCAGTACTTC.

In this sample, this clone turned up a few times. V is TRBV5-1 and J is TRBJ1-5; D gene unclear. CDR3 length: 13 amino acids. Germline lookup yields CDR1 SGHRS and CDR2 YFSETQ. V lost 8 bases and J 0 bases, leaving 9 bases between the germline ends. CDR3 nucleotide sequence: TGCGCCAGTCGGACGGATAGCAATCAGCCCCAGCATTTT. This encodes CASRTDSNQPQHF.

To note about this clone: The same CDR3 arises from other DNA sequences in this sample as well. The genes are TRBV2 and TRBJ1-2; D is unclear. CDR3 length equals 12 residues. CDR1 SNHLY and CDR2 FYNNEI come from the germline V gene. The V and J ends lost 3 bases and 4 bases respectively, with 6 bases between them. For the CDR3, the DNA is TGTGCCAGCAGTGAGGGCAGCTATGGCTACACCTTC. This translates into CASSEGSYGYTF.

The rearrangement uses TRBV19 and TRBJ2-1, with D perhaps assigned TRBD1 or TRBD2 (5 bases each). Germline V CDR1 and CDR2: LNHDA, SQIVND (reference sequence). This CDR3 comprises 15 residues. The V end was cut by 11 bases, the J end by 5 bases, with 22 bases between. The CDR3 DNA reads as TGTGCCCCTCACCTCGGGACGGTTTATAACAATGAGCAGTTCTTC. This encodes CAPHLGTVYNNEQFF.

V is TRBV7-6 and J is TRBJ2-5, with TRBD1 as a possible D gene (5 bases). Trimming removed 6 bases at V and 1 base at J, with 12 bases between. Germline V gene sequence: CDR1 SGHVS, CDR2 FNYEAQ. There are 14 residues in the CDR3. CDR3: CASSYGAIQETQYF. The CDR3 DNA reads as TGTGCCAGCAGTTATGGGGCTATCCAAGAGACCCAGTACTTC.

This rearrangement joins TRBV29-1 to TRBJ2-1; 8 nucleotides align to TRBD2. The germline CDR1 and CDR2 sequences are SQVTM and ANQGSEA. The CDR3 contains 15 residues. Trimming at V came to 4 bases and at J to 0 bases, leaving 5 bases not matched to a gene. CDR3 loop: CSVVGGRFSYNEQFF. The CDR3 DNA reads TGCAGCGTTGTGGGCGGGAGGTTCTCCTACAATGAGCAGTTCTTC.